This T cell receptor beta chain originates from a study of cytomegalovirus exposure and HLA in healthy donors. 13 Jbeta primers and 60 Vbeta primers were used for the PCR. The method was immunoSEQ multiplex PCR; TCRdb's version includes in-frame clones alone and lacks a portion of them. Its listing shows more than 40,000 clones. This TCR derives from a woman aged 40-49 years in good health and CMV-seronegative. The sample consisted of PBMCs.

The CDR3 DNA is TGTGCCAGCAGCTTAGGGATACAGGGTCAGAACTATGGCTACACCTTC. Translation: CASSLGIQGQNYGYTF. The chain uses TRBV7-8 and TRBJ1-2, with D maybe TRBD1 (6 bases). Between the trimmed V and J ends, which lost 1 base and 2 bases, there was a span of 14 bases. The CDR3 extends over 16 amino acids. Germline lookup yields CDR1 SGHVS and CDR2 FQNEAQ.